This is a list of T cell receptor beta chains from one sample in a study of blood T cell repertoires in COVID-19. The assay was immunoSEQ multiplex PCR, and TCRdb's table has in-frame clones only and misses some. The data contain roughly 280,000 clones, about 86% of them singletons. Material: peripheral blood. These receptors were taken from a man younger than 35 with active or convalescent COVID-19. The CDR3 runs from the conserved cysteine through the conserved F or W. D genes are given only for firm matches. Not every row has a clone size; where given, it reads once, few, many or a size class.

CDR3aa | CDR3nt | d_gene | abundance | j_gene | v_gene
CASTIGQGLSYEQYF | TGTGCCAGCACAATCGGACAGGGGCTATCCTACGAGCAGTACTTC | TRBD1 | - | TRBJ2-7 | TRBV6-5
CASSLTGIGPDEQYF | TGTGCCAGCAGCCTAACAGGGATCGGCCCGGACGAGCAGTACTTC | - | - | TRBJ2-7 | TRBV11-3
CASTDSGAGGYEQYF | TGTGCCAGCACCGACTCGGGGGCGGGGGGCTACGAGCAGTACTTC | TRBD2 | - | TRBJ2-7 | TRBV28
CASSLAEADTQYF | TGTGCTAGCAGCTTAGCGGAGGCAGATACGCAGTATTTT | - | - | TRBJ2-3 | TRBV7-7
CASSYSFLSGGGGYTF | TGTGCCAGCAGTTACTCCTTCCTTTCGGGGGGCGGTGGCTACACCTTC | - | once | TRBJ1-2 | TRBV6-5
CASNVGGASTDTQYF | TGTGCCAGCAATGTGGGGGGGGCTAGCACAGATACGCAGTATTTT | - | - | TRBJ2-3 | TRBV9
CASSRDRDNEKLFF | TGTGCCAGCAGTCGGGACAGGGATAATGAAAAACTGTTTTTT | TRBD1 | once | TRBJ1-4 | TRBV27
CSARTLSYEQYF | TGCAGCGCCAGGACACTATCCTACGAGCAGTACTTC | - | once | TRBJ2-7 | TRBV29-1
CASGTGSRKLFF | TGTGCCAGCGGGACAGGGAGTAGAAAACTGTTTTTT | TRBD1 | - | TRBJ1-4 | TRBV28
CASREQILSNQPQHF | TGTGCCAGTAGGGAACAGATTTTGAGCAATCAGCCCCAGCATTTT | - | - | TRBJ1-5 | TRBV19
CASSNTGGAGNTIYF | TGTGCCAGTAGTAATACAGGGGGTGCTGGAAACACCATATATTTT | TRBD1 | - | TRBJ1-3 | TRBV19